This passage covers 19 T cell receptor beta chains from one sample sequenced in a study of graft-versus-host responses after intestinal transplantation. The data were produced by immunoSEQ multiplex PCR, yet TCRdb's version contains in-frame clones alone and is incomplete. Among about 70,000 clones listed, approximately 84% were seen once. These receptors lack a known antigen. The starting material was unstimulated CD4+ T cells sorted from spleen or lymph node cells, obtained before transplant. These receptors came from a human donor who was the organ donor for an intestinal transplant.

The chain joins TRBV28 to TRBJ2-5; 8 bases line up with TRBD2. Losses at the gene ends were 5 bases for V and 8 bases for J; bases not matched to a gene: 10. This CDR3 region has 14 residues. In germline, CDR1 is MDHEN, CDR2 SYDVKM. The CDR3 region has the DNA TGTGCCAGCAGTCAGATAGCGGGGTTGGGAACCCAGTACTTC. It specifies CASSQIAGLGTQYF.

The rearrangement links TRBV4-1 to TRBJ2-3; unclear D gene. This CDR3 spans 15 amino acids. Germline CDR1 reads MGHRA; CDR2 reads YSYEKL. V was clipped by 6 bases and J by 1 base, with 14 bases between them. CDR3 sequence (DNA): TGCGCCAGCAGTCTCAGAGGTGTGGGCACAGATACGCAGTATTTT. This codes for CASSLRGVGTDTQYF.

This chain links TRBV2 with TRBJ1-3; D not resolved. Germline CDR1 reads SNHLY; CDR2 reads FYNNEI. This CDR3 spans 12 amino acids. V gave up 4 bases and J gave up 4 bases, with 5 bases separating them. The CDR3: CASSGQGNTIYF. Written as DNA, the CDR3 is TGTGCCAGCAGTGGCCAGGGAAACACCATATATTTT.

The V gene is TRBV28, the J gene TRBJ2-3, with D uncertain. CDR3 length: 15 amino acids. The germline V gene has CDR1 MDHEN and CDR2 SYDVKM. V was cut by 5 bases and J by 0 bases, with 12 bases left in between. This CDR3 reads CASSPITPSTDTQYF. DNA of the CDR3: TGTGCCAGCAGTCCCATTACTCCTAGCACAGATACGCAGTATTTT.

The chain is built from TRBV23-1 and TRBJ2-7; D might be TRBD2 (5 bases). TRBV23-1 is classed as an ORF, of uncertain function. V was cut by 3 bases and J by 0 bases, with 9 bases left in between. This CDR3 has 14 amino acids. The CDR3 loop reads CASSQGALSYEQYV. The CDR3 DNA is TGCGCCAGCAGTCAGGGAGCCCTCTCCTACGAGCAGTACGTC.

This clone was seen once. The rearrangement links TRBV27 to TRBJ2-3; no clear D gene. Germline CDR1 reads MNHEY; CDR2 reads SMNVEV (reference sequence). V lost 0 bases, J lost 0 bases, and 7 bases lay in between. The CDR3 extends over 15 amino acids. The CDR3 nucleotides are TGTGCCAGCAGTTTATCCCGAGCTAGCACAGATACGCAGTATTTT. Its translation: CASSLSRASTDTQYF.

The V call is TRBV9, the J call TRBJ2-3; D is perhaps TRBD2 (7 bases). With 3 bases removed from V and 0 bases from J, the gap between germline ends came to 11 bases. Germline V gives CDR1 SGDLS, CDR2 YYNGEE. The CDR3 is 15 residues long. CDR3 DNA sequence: TGTGCCAGCAGCGGGGAGGGGGGGAGCACAGATACGCAGTATTTT. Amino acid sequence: CASSGEGGSTDTQYF.

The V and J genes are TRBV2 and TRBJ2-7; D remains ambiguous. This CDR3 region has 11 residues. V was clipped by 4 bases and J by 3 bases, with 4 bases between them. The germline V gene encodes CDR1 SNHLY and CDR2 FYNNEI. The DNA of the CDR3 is TGTGCCAGCAGTGGGGGCTACGAGCAGTACGTC. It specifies CASSGGYEQYV.

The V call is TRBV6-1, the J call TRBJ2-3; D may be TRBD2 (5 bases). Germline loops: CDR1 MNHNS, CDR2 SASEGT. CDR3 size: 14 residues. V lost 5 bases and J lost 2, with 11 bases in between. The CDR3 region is CASSLRAHTDTQYF. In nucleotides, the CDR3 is TGTGCCAGCAGTTTGAGGGCCCACACAGATACGCAGTATTTT.

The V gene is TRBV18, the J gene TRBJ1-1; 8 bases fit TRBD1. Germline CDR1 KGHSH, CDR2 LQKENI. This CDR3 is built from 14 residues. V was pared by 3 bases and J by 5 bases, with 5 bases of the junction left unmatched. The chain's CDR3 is CASSPGQGRTEAFF. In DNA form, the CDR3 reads TGTGCCAGCTCACCCGGACAGGGAAGGACTGAAGCTTTCTTT.

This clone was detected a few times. CDR3 protein: CASSFPREGGRPGELFF. CDR3 nucleotides: TGTGCCAGCAGCTTTCCCCGTGAGGGGGGGCGCCCCGGGGAGCTGTTTTTT. The rearrangement uses TRBV7-9 and TRBJ2-2, with D perhaps matching TRBD2 (7 bases). Germline CDR1 reads SEHNR; CDR2 reads FQNEAQ (reference sequence). Trimming stripped 3 bases from V and 6 bases from J, with 20 bases between. The CDR3 runs 17 residues.

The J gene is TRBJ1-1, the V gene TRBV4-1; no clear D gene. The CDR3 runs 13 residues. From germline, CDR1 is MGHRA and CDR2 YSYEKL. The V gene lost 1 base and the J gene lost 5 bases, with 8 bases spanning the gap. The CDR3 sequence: CASSQVGVTEAFF. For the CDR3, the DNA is TGCGCCAGCAGCCAAGTAGGAGTAACTGAAGCTTTCTTT.

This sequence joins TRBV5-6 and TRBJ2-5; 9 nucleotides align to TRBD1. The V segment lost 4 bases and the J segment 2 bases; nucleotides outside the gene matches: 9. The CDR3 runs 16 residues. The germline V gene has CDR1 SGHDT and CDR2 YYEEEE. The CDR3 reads CASSPGTGLAQETQYF. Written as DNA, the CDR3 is TGTGCCAGCAGCCCCGGGACAGGGTTGGCTCAAGAGACCCAGTACTTC.

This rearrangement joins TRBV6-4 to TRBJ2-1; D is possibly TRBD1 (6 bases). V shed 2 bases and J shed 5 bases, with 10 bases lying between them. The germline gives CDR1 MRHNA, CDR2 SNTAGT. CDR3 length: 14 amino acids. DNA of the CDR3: TGTGCCAGCAGTGACGAGGGGGACAACAATGAGCAGTTCTTC. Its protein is CASSDEGDNNEQFF.

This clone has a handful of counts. CDR3 region: CASETSSGNTIYF. CDR3 sequence (DNA): TGTGCCAGCGAGACTTCCTCTGGAAACACCATATATTTT. The rearrangement uses TRBV7-2 and TRBJ1-3, with D unresolved. This CDR3 has 13 residues. Trimming took 8 bases from V and 0 from J, leaving 8 bases between them. CDR1 is SGHTA, CDR2 FQGNSA, per germline.

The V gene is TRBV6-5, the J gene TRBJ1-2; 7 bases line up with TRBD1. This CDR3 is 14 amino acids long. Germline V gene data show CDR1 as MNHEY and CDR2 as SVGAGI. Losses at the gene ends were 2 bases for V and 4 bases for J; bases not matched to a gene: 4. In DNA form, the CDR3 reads TGTGCCAGCAGTTACGCAGGGGGGAGCTATGGCTACACCTTC. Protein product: CASSYAGGSYGYTF.

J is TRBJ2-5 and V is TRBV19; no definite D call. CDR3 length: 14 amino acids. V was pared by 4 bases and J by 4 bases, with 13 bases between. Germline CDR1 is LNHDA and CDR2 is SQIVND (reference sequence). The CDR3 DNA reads TGTGCCAGTAGTACCGAAATCGTCGGAGAGACCCAGTACTTC. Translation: CASSTEIVGETQYF.

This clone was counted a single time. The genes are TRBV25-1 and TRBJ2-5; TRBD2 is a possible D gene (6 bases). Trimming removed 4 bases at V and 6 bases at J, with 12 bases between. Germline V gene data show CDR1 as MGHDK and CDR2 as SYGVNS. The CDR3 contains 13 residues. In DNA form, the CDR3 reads TGTGCCAGCAGTGGGGGAGGTAAACAGACCCAGTACTTC. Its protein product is CASSGGGKQTQYF. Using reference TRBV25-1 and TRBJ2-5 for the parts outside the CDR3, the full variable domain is EADIYQTPRYLVIGTGKKITLECSQTMGHDKMYWYQQDPGMELHLIHYSYGVNSTEKGDLSSESTVSRIRTEHFPLTLESARPSHTSQYLCASSGGGKQTQYFGPGTRLLVL.

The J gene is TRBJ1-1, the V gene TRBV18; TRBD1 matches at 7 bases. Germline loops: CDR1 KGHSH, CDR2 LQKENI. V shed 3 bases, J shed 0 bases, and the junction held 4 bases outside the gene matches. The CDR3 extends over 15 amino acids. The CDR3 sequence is CASSPTTGMNTEAFF. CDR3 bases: TGTGCCAGCTCACCGACGACAGGGATGAACACTGAAGCTTTCTTT. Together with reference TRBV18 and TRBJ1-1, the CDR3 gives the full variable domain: NAGVMQNPRHLVRRRGQEARLRCSPMKGHSHVYWYRQLPEEGLKFMVYLQKENIIDESGMPKERFSAEFPKEGPSILRIQQVVRGDSAAYFCASSPTTGMNTEAFFGQGTRLTVV.